Listed below are T cell receptor beta chains from one sample, sequenced in a study of cytomegalovirus exposure and HLA in healthy donors. Some clones are missing from TCRdb's copy, which holds only in-frame ones; the method was immunoSEQ multiplex PCR. The repertoire holds approximately 150,000 clones, with around 84% as singletons. The sample comprised PBMCs. These receptors came from a boy between 2 and 15 years old in good health and CMV-seronegative. The CDR3 runs from the conserved cysteine through the conserved F or W. Each record gives: CDR3 DNA, CDR3 protein, clone size, D gene, J gene, V gene. The D gene is left open where the match is weak. For some rows the clone size is stated as once, few or many, or as a class when expanded; others skip it.

TGTGCCAGCAGCTTAGTCCAGGACACCTTCACGCCCCAGCATTTT	CASSLVQDTFTPQHF	few	-	TRBJ1-5	TRBV7-2
TGCGCCAGCAGCTTTTGGACTTGGGAGACCCAGTACTTC	CASSFWTWETQYF	-	-	TRBJ2-5	TRBV5-1
TGTGCCACCTTAGTGGGGGGGCGAGCTTTCTTT	CATLVGGRAFF	-	-	TRBJ1-1	TRBV7-9
TGTGCCAGCAGTTTAGCGGAGAATTTCGCGGGACAGCCAGATACGCAGTATTTT	CASSLAENFAGQPDTQYF	-	-	TRBJ2-3	TRBV28
TGTGCCAGCAGCCCTGATCAAGGACACTCAGCTAACTATGGCTACACCTTC	CASSPDQGHSANYGYTF	-	-	TRBJ1-2	TRBV7-9
TGTGCCAGCAGTTTATGGGGCCCGGGCAGGCCACACTCAGCCAAAAACATTCAGTACTTC	CASSLWGPGRPHSAKNIQYF	-	-	TRBJ2-4	TRBV27
TGCGCCAGCAGCCAAGTCAGCGGGGGGGCCTACGAGCAGTACTTC	CASSQVSGGAYEQYF	-	TRBD2	TRBJ2-7	TRBV4-1
TGTGCCAGCAGTGGGATGGGGACACACCGAATCCTCACAGATACGCAGTATTTT	CASSGMGTHRILTDTQYF	-	-	TRBJ2-3	TRBV2
TGTGCCAGCAGCCAAGATTCTTCTAGAATAAACAATGAGCAGTTCTTC	CASSQDSSRINNEQFF	-	-	TRBJ2-1	TRBV4-2
TGTGCCAGTAGTGGAGGGGCCGGGAATGAGCAGTTCTTC	CASSGGAGNEQFF	-	-	TRBJ2-1	TRBV19
TGTGCCAGCAGATTTGGACTGAGGGATGAGGGAGGCTACACCTTC	CASRFGLRDEGGYTF	-	-	TRBJ1-2	TRBV9
TGTGCCAGCAGCTTGCCCGGGACAGGGGAATTTATCTCTGAAGCTTTCTTT	CASSLPGTGEFISEAFF	-	TRBD1	TRBJ1-1	TRBV5-4
TGTGCCAGCAGGCGGGGTAGCGGGTTTGATGAAAAACTGTTTTTT	CASRRGSGFDEKLFF	-	-	TRBJ1-4	TRBV28
TGTGCCAGCAGCGTAGGACTAGCGGGAGTCAGTGAGACCCAGTACTTC	CASSVGLAGVSETQYF	-	TRBD2	TRBJ2-5	TRBV9
TGTGCCAGCACCGGCCAAGGGGGTTTGGCTGAAGCTTTCTTT	CASTGQGGLAEAFF	few	-	TRBJ1-1	TRBV5-6
TGTGCCAGCAGCTTAATGACAGGGAGTCAGTATTTT	CASSLMTGSQYF	-	TRBD1	TRBJ2-3	TRBV11-3
TGTGCCAGTACTAACACAGGACAGGGGCCTAACTATGGCTACACCTTC	CASTNTGQGPNYGYTF	-	TRBD1	TRBJ1-2	TRBV19
TGTGCCAGCAGCCACGGCACTGAAGCTTTCTTT	CASSHGTEAFF	-	-	TRBJ1-1	TRBV7-9
TGTGCCAGCAGTCGACTTTACGAGCAGTACTTC	CASSRLYEQYF	-	-	TRBJ2-7	TRBV25-1
TGTGCCAGTACAGGCTCCTACGAGCAGTACTTC	CASTGSYEQYF	-	-	TRBJ2-7	TRBV28
TGTGCCAGCAGCTTATTGTCCCGATTGGGGGCTGGATATGGCTACACCTTC	CASSLLSRLGAGYGYTF	-	-	TRBJ1-2	TRBV7-9
TGTGCCAGTGGACAGGGAACCTACGAGCAGTACTTC	CASGQGTYEQYF	-	TRBD1	TRBJ2-7	TRBV19
TGCAGCGCGGGATGGAACACTGAAGCTTTCTTT	CSAGWNTEAFF	-	-	TRBJ1-1	TRBV29-1
TGTGCCAGCAGCCGTCAAGGGGGCGTTGGGTACACTGAAGCTTTCTTT	CASSRQGGVGYTEAFF	-	TRBD1	TRBJ1-1	TRBV7-3
TGTACCAGCAGAGCTTCGGGTTCCGCACTTAACGCCGGGAAGCTGTTTTTT	CTSRASGSALNAGKLFF	-	-	TRBJ2-2	TRBV11-2
TGCAGCGTTGATGTGGCCAACACTGAAGCTTTCTTT	CSVDVANTEAFF	-	-	TRBJ1-1	TRBV29-1
TGTGCCAGCAGCGTAGCTAGCGGGGTCAACACCGGGGAGCTGTTTTTT	CASSVASGVNTGELFF	-	TRBD2	TRBJ2-2	TRBV9
TGTGCCAGCAGCTTAGCTCAGGGGGCAGATGGAAACACCATATATTTT	CASSLAQGADGNTIYF	few	TRBD1	TRBJ1-3	TRBV7-7
TGTGCCAGCAGAGGCCGCCTAGCGGGGAGCTCCTACAATGAGCAGTTCTTC	CASRGRLAGSSYNEQFF	-	TRBD2	TRBJ2-1	TRBV7-9
TGTGCCAGCTCACCGGGAATACAGGGGAACTATGGCTACACCTTC	CASSPGIQGNYGYTF	-	TRBD1	TRBJ1-2	TRBV18
TGTGCCAGCAGCCAAGGGGCGGGCCCTCGGGGAGAGACCCAGTACTTC	CASSQGAGPRGETQYF	-	-	TRBJ2-5	TRBV4-2
TGTGCCAGCAGTCGACCGGGACTTAACACTGAAGCTTTCTTT	CASSRPGLNTEAFF	-	-	TRBJ1-1	TRBV6-1
TGTGCCACCAGCATGGTAGCGGGAGGTTGGGAGCAGTTCTTC	CATSMVAGGWEQFF	-	TRBD2	TRBJ2-1	TRBV15
TGTGCCAGCAGCCCCCTTACTTTGAACGAGCAGTACTTC	CASSPLTLNEQYF	-	-	TRBJ2-7	TRBV7-3
TGTGCCAGTAGTAGTTCCCGGACAGCAAACACCATATATTTT	CASSSSRTANTIYF	once	-	TRBJ1-3	TRBV19
TGCGCCAGCAGCTTGTTCTCGTCGTCCCCACTACCTGAAGCTTTCTTT	CASSLFSSSPLPEAFF	-	-	TRBJ1-1	TRBV5-1
TGTGCCAGCAGCTACAGGACAGGGTTCGGAAACACCATATATTTT	CASSYRTGFGNTIYF	-	TRBD1	TRBJ1-3	TRBV7-2
TGCGCCAGCAGCTTGATCGGGTCTGGAAACACCATATATTTT	CASSLIGSGNTIYF	-	-	TRBJ1-3	TRBV5-1
TGCGCCAGCAGCGAACTAGCGGGACTCTACAATGAGCAGTTCTTC	CASSELAGLYNEQFF	-	TRBD2	TRBJ2-1	TRBV5-1
TGTGCCAGCAGCCCCCCTAGCGGGAGAGCACAATCCTACGAGCAGTACTTC	CASSPPSGRAQSYEQYF	-	TRBD2	TRBJ2-7	TRBV4-2
TGTGCCATCAGGGGGACTTTAATCACAGATACGCAGTATTTT	CAIRGTLITDTQYF	few	-	TRBJ2-3	TRBV10-3
TGTGCCAGCAGCCCCGGGTTAATTCAAGAGACCCAGTACTTC	CASSPGLIQETQYF	-	-	TRBJ2-5	TRBV6-1
TGTGCCAGCAGCCCCCGGGAGGGGTGGTCCTACAATGAGCAGTTCTTC	CASSPREGWSYNEQFF	-	TRBD2	TRBJ2-1	TRBV7-9
TGTGCCAGCAGACAGCGCACAGATACGCAGTATTTT	CASRQRTDTQYF	-	-	TRBJ2-3	TRBV2
TGTGCCAGCAGCCCAACACAGGGGTGGGGGGAGCTGTTTTTT	CASSPTQGWGELFF	-	TRBD1	TRBJ2-2	TRBV11-2
TGCGCCAGCAGCCCATCGCTGGACAGGGTATACGAGCAGTACTTC	CASSPSLDRVYEQYF	-	TRBD1	TRBJ2-7	TRBV4-1
TGTGCCAGCAGACGGACAGGGGGAATCTCAATGGGGAATGAGCAGTTCTTC	CASRRTGGISMGNEQFF	-	TRBD1	TRBJ2-1	TRBV5-4